This entry lists 12 T cell receptor beta chains sequenced from one sample in a study of blood T cell repertoires in COVID-19. Sequenced by immunoSEQ multiplex PCR; TCRdb stores in-frame clones only, minus some. The repertoire holds around 99,000 clones, with roughly 80% as singletons. Specimen: peripheral blood. The receptor source for this set is a woman aged 55-75 years with acute or convalescent COVID-19.

The chain is built from TRBV7-9 and TRBJ1-2; D not certain. This CDR3 region has 11 residues. The V gene lost 9 bases and the J gene lost 3 bases, with 8 bases spanning the gap. Germline V gives CDR1 SEHNR, CDR2 FQNEAQ (reference sequence). The CDR3 is CASGPYYGYTF. The CDR3 DNA is TGTGCCAGTGGGCCTTACTATGGCTACACCTTC. The full variable domain, with the rest looked up from reference TRBV7-9 and TRBJ1-2, is DTGVSQNPRHKITKRGQNVTFRCDPISEHNRLYWYRQTLGQGPEFLTYFQNEAQLEKSRLLSDRFSAERPKGSFSTLEIQRTEQGDSAMYLCASGPYYGYTFGSGTRLTVV.

In its sample, this clone was seen once. V usage is TRBV7-3 and J usage is TRBJ2-1; 12 bases line up with TRBD2. The J segment lost 6 bases and the V segment lost 4 bases, leaving 1 base of the junction unmatched. From germline, CDR1 is SGHTA and CDR2 FQGTGA. CDR3 length equals 14 residues. The CDR3, as DNA: TGTGCCAGCAGCTCGACTAGCGGGAGCAATGAGCAGTTCTTC. It translates to CASSSTSGSNEQFF.

CDR3 sequence: CASSRDSIAYGYTF. CDR3 nucleotides: TGTGCCAGCTCCCGGGACAGCATAGCCTATGGCTACACCTTC. The rearrangement links TRBV18 to TRBJ1-2; 7 bases line up with TRBD1. The CDR3 loop spans 14 amino acids. The ends lost 6 bases at V and 4 bases at J; junction bases unmatched: 8. The V gene's germline CDR1 is KGHSH and CDR2 LQKENI.

The CDR3 reads CASSLAGQGSDEQFF. CDR3 coding DNA: TGTGCCAGCAGCTTAGCCGGACAGGGTTCGGATGAGCAGTTCTTC. The genes are TRBV11-3 and TRBJ2-1, with 8 bases identical to TRBD1. With V trimmed by 1 base and J by 8 bases, 7 bases remained unmatched. Germline assignment: CDR1 SGHNT and CDR2 YENEEA. The CDR3 loop spans 15 amino acids.

The chain has TRBV4-1 and TRBJ2-3; 8 bases agree with TRBD1. V shed 4 bases and J 0 bases; nucleotides not matched to a gene: 6. This CDR3 spans 16 amino acids. Germline V CDR1 and CDR2: MGHRA, YSYEKL. CDR3 amino acids: CASSRGQGLSTDTQYF. The CDR3 coding sequence is TGCGCCAGCAGCCGAGGACAGGGACTTAGCACAGATACGCAGTATTTT.

The DNA for the CDR3 is TGTGCCAGCAGTACGGGGGGGACTAATGGCTACACCTTC. This gives the protein CASSTGGTNGYTF. The chain employs TRBV7-6 and TRBJ1-2; possible D gene TRBD1, 5 bases. Germline CDR1 and CDR2: SGHVS and FNYEAQ. With 6 bases removed from V and 6 bases from J, the gap between germline ends came to 14 bases. The CDR3 length is 13 residues. Full variable domain (missing parts from reference TRBV7-6 and TRBJ1-2): GAGVSQSPRYKVTKRGQDVALRCDPISGHVSLYWYRQALGQGPEFLTYFNYEAQQDKSGLPNDRFSAERPEGSISTLTIQRTEQRDSAMYRCASSTGGTNGYTFGSGTRLTVV.

The chain links TRBV18 to TRBJ2-7; 8 nucleotides align to TRBD2. This CDR3 contains 13 residues. Germline V gene sequence: CDR1 KGHSH, CDR2 LQKENI. The ends lost 3 bases at V and 3 bases at J; junction bases unmatched: 1. The CDR3 DNA reads TGTGCCAGCTCACCTAGCGGGGTCTACGAGCAGTACTTC. Translated: CASSPSGVYEQYF. The full variable domain, completed using reference TRBV18 and TRBJ2-7, is NAGVMQNPRHLVRRRGQEARLRCSPMKGHSHVYWYRQLPEEGLKFMVYLQKENIIDESGMPKERFSAEFPKEGPSILRIQQVVRGDSAAYFCASSPSGVYEQYFGPGTRLTVT.

A few counts support this clone. Other DNA sequences of this sample code for an identical CDR3. The chain has TRBV18 and TRBJ2-7, with D unclear. This CDR3 has 12 residues. In germline, CDR1 is KGHSH, CDR2 LQKENI. The V and J ends lost 3 bases and 6 bases respectively, with 9 bases between them. The CDR3 DNA follows: TGTGCCAGCTCACCTAGTAGTGGCGAGCAGTACTTC. Protein sequence: CASSPSSGEQYF.

The chain joins TRBV2 to TRBJ2-3; D call uncertain. CDR1 is SNHLY and CDR2 is FYNNEI in the germline V gene. V dropped 6 bases and J dropped 2 bases, with 15 bases sitting between them. The CDR3 is 15 amino acids. The CDR3 DNA follows: TGTGCCAGCAGACTGAATACGGTTATCACAGATACGCAGTATTTT. Amino acids: CASRLNTVITDTQYF.

This sequence joins TRBV11-2 and TRBJ1-2; D unclear. The germline gives CDR1 SGHAT, CDR2 FQNNGV. This CDR3 has 14 amino acids. V gave up 0 bases and J gave up 8 bases, with 13 bases separating them. In nucleotides, the CDR3 is TGTGCCAGCAGCTTAGATCCTTCCATGCAGGGCTACACCTTC. Protein product: CASSLDPSMQGYTF.

This clone was found a few times. This chain uses TRBV27 with TRBJ2-7; 12 bases map to TRBD2. Germline trimming cut 5 bases from V and 7 bases from J; bases unmatched to any gene: 9. Per the germline V gene, CDR1 is MNHEY and CDR2 is SMNVEV (reference sequence). The CDR3 is made up of 15 amino acids. CDR3 in amino acids: CASSPRLAGVFEQYF. CDR3 nucleotide sequence: TGTGCCAGCAGTCCCCGACTAGCGGGAGTGTTTGAGCAGTACTTC.

Here the CDR3 reads CASSFLLAGGPGEQYF. The DNA of the CDR3 is TGTGCCAGCAGTTTCCTACTAGCGGGAGGGCCGGGCGAGCAGTACTTC. The chain joins TRBV27 to TRBJ2-7, with TRBD2 identical over 13 bases. V gave up 3 bases and J gave up 6 bases; unmatched junction bases: 8. Germline V CDR1 and CDR2: MNHEY, SMNVEV (reference sequence). The CDR3 loop spans 16 amino acids.